This T cell receptor (beta chain) was identified during a study of cytomegalovirus exposure and HLA in healthy donors. About the research overall: Clustering assigned 81% of the 350 to 400 genotyped donors to the Caucasian-associated ancestry cluster. Study-wide points: In a later analysis, V- and J-gene trimming of beta chains associated with a DCLRE1C missense variant, replicated independently. Immune exposure information available was restricted to CMV serostatus.

As to this clone: Its antigen is still unknown.

Every donor was a healthy person donating bone marrow. Looked up from germline, CDR1 is KGHSH and CDR2 is LQKENI. The ends lost 0 bases at V and 3 bases at J; junction bases unmatched: 9. This CDR3 spans 18 amino acids. In the PCR, 60 Vbeta and 13 Jbeta primers were used. Sequencing was performed with immunoSEQ multiplex PCR; in TCRdb, only in-frame clones are kept and a portion is missing. This sample has some 140,000 clones, with around 72% found just once. Material for sequencing was PBMCs. The origin of this receptor is a woman in her 40s in good health and CMV-seronegative. The chain links TRBV18 to TRBJ2-7; 12 nucleotides match TRBD2. Written as DNA, the CDR3 is TGTGCCAGCTCACCACCGACTAGCGGGGGCGCTCGGGACTACGAGCAGTACTTC. Its protein product is CASSPPTSGGARDYEQYF. The full variable domain, completed using reference TRBV18 and TRBJ2-7, is NAGVMQNPRHLVRRRGQEARLRCSPMKGHSHVYWYRQLPEEGLKFMVYLQKENIIDESGMPKERFSAEFPKEGPSILRIQQVVRGDSAAYFCASSPPTSGGARDYEQYFGPGTRLTVT.